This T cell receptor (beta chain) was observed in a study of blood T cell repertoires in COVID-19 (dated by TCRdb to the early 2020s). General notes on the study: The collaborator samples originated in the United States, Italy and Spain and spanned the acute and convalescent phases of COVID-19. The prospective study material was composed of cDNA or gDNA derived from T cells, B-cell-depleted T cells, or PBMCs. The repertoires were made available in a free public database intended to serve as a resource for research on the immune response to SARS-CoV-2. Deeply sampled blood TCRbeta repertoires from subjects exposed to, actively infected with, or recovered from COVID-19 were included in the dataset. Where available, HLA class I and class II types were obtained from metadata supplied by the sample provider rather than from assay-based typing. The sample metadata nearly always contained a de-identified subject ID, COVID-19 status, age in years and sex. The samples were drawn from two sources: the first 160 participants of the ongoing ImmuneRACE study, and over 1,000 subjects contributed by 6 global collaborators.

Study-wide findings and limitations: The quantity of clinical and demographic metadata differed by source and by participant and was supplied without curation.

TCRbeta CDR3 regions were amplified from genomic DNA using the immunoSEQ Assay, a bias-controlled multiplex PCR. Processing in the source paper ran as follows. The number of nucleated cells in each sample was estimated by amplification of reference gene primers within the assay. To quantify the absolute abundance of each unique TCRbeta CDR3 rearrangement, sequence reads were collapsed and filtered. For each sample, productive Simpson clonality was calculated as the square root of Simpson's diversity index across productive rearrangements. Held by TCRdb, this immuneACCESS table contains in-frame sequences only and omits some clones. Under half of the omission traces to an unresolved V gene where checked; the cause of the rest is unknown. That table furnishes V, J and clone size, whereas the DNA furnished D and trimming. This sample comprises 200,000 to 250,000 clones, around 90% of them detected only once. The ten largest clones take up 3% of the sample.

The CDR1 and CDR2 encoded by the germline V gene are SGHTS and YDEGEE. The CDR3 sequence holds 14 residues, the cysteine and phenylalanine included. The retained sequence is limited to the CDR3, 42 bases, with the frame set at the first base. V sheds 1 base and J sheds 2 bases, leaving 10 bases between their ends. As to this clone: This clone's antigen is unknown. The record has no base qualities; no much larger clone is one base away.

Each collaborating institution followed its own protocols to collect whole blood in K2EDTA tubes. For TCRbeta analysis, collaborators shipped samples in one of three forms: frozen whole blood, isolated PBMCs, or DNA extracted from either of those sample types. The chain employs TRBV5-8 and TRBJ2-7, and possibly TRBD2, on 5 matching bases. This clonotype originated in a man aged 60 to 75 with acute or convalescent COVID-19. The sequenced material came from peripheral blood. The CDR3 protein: CASSLPSPTYEQYF. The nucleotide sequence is TGTGCCAGCAGCTTGCCTAGCCCAACCTACGAGCAGTACTTC.